This is a list of T cell receptor beta chains from one sample in a study of Graves' ophthalmopathy and Graves' hyperthyroidism. TCRdb itself ran the multiplex PCR reads through MiXCR, one entry per CDR3 protein. The sample contains 200,000 to 300,000 distinct CDR3 sequences, around 45% of which appear only once. Sequencing used peripheral blood. The receptors come from an adult man with Graves' ophthalmopathy. CDR3s include the opening cysteine and the closing phenylalanine or tryptophan. D genes are given only for firm matches. Expanded clones get a size class; other rows say once, few or many, or leave the size out.

v_call,d_call,j_call,clone_size,cdr3_nt,cdr3_aa
TRBV28,NA,TRBJ1-1,few,TGTGCCAGCAGGCCCGGGACAAAGTACACTGAAGCTTTCTTT,CASRPGTKYTEAFF
TRBV29-1,NA,TRBJ1-2,many,TGCAGCGTTGAGGGGGGGCGAGACTATGGCTACACCTTC,CSVEGGRDYGYTF
TRBV6-6,TRBD2,TRBJ2-7,few,TGTGCCAGCAGCTCTACTAGCGTCTACGAGCAGTACTTC,CASSSTSVYEQYF
TRBV24-1,NA,TRBJ1-1,NA,TGTGCCACCAGTGATTCCCTGATTCCCCGAAGGAGGGGGGACACTGAAGCTTTCTTT,CATSDSLIPRRRGDTEAFF
TRBV5-4,TRBD1,TRBJ1-1,NA,TGTGCCAGCAGCCCGGGACAGCGACGGGTGAACACTGAAGCTTTCTTT,CASSPGQRRVNTEAFF
TRBV12-3/TRBV12-4,TRBD1,TRBJ2-7,NA,TGTGCCAGCAGTTTAACCGGGACAGGGGCCGCTTACGAGCAGTACTTC,CASSLTGTGAAYEQYF
TRBV5-8,NA,TRBJ2-5,few,TGTGCCAGCAGCCCCCACATTGTAGAGACCCAGTACTTC,CASSPHIVETQYF
TRBV27,TRBD2,TRBJ2-7,NA,TGTGCCAGCACCCCGGGACTAGCGGGGACCTACGAGCAGTACTTC,CASTPGLAGTYEQYF
TRBV29-1,NA,TRBJ1-1,NA,TGTGCCAGTAGTATTCGGACGGCGGTGAACACTGAAGCTTTCTTT,CASSIRTAVNTEAFF
TRBV28,TRBD2,TRBJ2-5,NA,TGTGCCAGCAGCCGAAAGGGACTAGCGGGAGAAGTCACCCAAGAGACCCAGTACTTC,CASSRKGLAGEVTQETQYF
TRBV10-2,NA,TRBJ2-7,few,TGCGCCAGCAGTGAGTCGACAGGCGACCTCTCCTACGAGCAGTACTTC,CASSESTGDLSYEQYF
TRBV7-9,TRBD1,TRBJ1-3,once,TGTGCCAGCAGCTTAGCGCCTCCGGGACAGGGTGGAAACACCATATATTTT,CASSLAPPGQGGNTIYF
TRBV19,TRBD1,TRBJ2-7,NA,TGTGCCAGTAGTAGGGGACAGGGGTTCTCCTACGAGCAGTACTTC,CASSRGQGFSYEQYF
TRBV6-5,TRBD1,TRBJ1-1,NA,TGTGCCAGCAGGTCGGGACAGGTGAACACTGAAGCTTTCTTT,CASRSGQVNTEAFF
TRBV5-4,TRBD2,TRBJ2-5,NA,TGTGCCAGCAGCTCAGGACTAGCGGGGCGGCAGGAGGAGACCCAGTACTTC,CASSSGLAGRQEETQYF
TRBV29-1,NA,TRBJ1-2,NA,TGCAGCGTTGAGGGGATGGGGGGCTACACCTTC,CSVEGMGGYTF
TRBV7-9,NA,TRBJ1-1,NA,TGTGCCAGCAGCTTAGAGATGACTGAAGCTTTCTTT,CASSLEMTEAFF
TRBV29-1,NA,TRBJ1-1,many,TGCAGCGTTTCGGTCGTGGACACTGAAGCTTTCTTT,CSVSVVDTEAFF
TRBV6-6,TRBD1,TRBJ1-6,NA,TGTGCCAGCAGTTACAACAGGGGTAATTCACCCCTCCACTTT,CASSYNRGNSPLHF
TRBV29-1,NA,TRBJ1-5,few,TGCAGCGTTGGTTGGGGTTTAGATCAGCCCCAGCATTTT,CSVGWGLDQPQHF
TRBV5-1,NA,TRBJ1-4,NA,TGCGCCAGCAGCTTGGAAAACTTCAGGGCACGAGATGAAAAACTGTTTTTT,CASSLENFRARDEKLFF
TRBV12-5,NA,TRBJ1-5,NA,TGTGCTAGTGGTTCCCGTGGGGGACCGGGCAATCAGCCCCAGCATTTT,CASGSRGGPGNQPQHF